This paragraph reports one T cell receptor (beta chain). As yet, its antigen is unknown. These data are taken from a study of cytomegalovirus exposure and HLA in healthy donors. The donors were members of the validation cohort, which comprised about 120 subjects and was separate from the first cohort of 666 subjects. Only in-frame clones appear in the TCRdb table, and some are missing; sequencing was by immunoSEQ multiplex PCR. The table records about 74,000 clones, 90% to 95% of them present only once. The length of the CDR3 is 13 residues. Germline V gene lookup returns CDR1 SNHLY and CDR2 FYNNEI. V was clipped by 11 bases and J by 3 bases, with 15 bases between them. Study-level findings and limits: Subsequent analysis showed first-cohort TCR clusters tending to co-occur in more than 90 validation repertoires.

This sequence originates from a woman aged 18 to 35 in good health and CMV-seropositive. The V gene is TRBV2, the J gene TRBJ2-3; a weak D match, TRBD2 (7 bases). Material for sequencing was PBMCs. CDR3 in amino acids: CACNREGTDTQYF. In nucleotides, the CDR3 is TGTGCCTGCAACAGGGAGGGGACAGATACGCAGTATTTT.